The 30 T cell receptor beta chains below come from one sample, sequenced in a study of cytomegalovirus exposure and HLA in healthy donors (dated by TCRdb to about 2017). Library prep was done by the immunoSEQ multiplex PCR assay. TCRdb stores this immuneACCESS table with in-frame sequences only. Part of the clones is absent; in the studies checked, under half of the shortfall reflects unresolved V genes, and no reason is known for the rest. This sample holds roughly 260,000 clones; roughly 89% were observed only once. The ten largest clonotypes hold 2.6% of the sample. What was sequenced was PBMCs. The receptors derive from a man aged 18 to 30 in good health and CMV-seronegative.

The count of this clone is one. V is TRBV4-3 and J is TRBJ1-2, with D maybe TRBD1 (5 bases). Germline lookup yields CDR1 LGHNA and CDR2 YSLEER. V was trimmed by 0 bases and J by 0 bases, leaving 11 bases between them. This CDR3 has 16 residues. This CDR3 reads CASSQELGGANYGYTF. In DNA, the CDR3 is TGCGCCAGCAGCCAAGAGTTGGGGGGAGCTAACTATGGCTACACCTTC.

This chain connects TRBV7-2 to TRBJ2-5; 9 positions agree with TRBD1. Trimming at V came to 1 base and at J to 2 bases, leaving 2 bases not matched to a gene. The germline V gene has CDR1 SGHTA and CDR2 FQGNSA. CDR3 length equals 15 residues. CDR3 loop: CASSLGDRVQETQYF. DNA for the CDR3: TGTGCCAGCAGCTTAGGGGACAGGGTTCAAGAGACCCAGTACTTC.

The gene calls are TRBV6-1 and TRBJ2-7; TRBD2 aligns across 9 bases. With 0 bases clipped from V and 3 bases from J, the junction kept 3 bases outside the gene matches. This CDR3 has 15 amino acids. Germline CDR1 reads MNHNS; CDR2 reads SASEGT. In DNA, the CDR3 is TGTGCCAGCAGTGAAGCGTCAGCGGGGGGCTACGAGCAGTACTTC. It codes for CASSEASAGGYEQYF.

The chain couples TRBV6-1 to TRBJ1-1; 10 bases are shared with TRBD1. This CDR3 has 14 residues. CDR1 and CDR2 (germline): MNHNS, SASEGT. Unmatched junction bases numbered 7, after V lost 7 bases and J lost 5 bases. The chain's CDR3 is CASTPGQGKTEAFF. The CDR3 DNA follows: TGTGCCAGCACCCCGGGACAGGGGAAAACTGAAGCTTTCTTT.

The chain has TRBV9 and TRBJ2-7, with D perhaps matching TRBD2 (5 bases). CDR1 and CDR2 from the germline V gene are SGDLS and YYNGEE. Trimming pared 4 bases from V and 2 bases from J, leaving 16 bases between. The CDR3 extends over 15 amino acids. The CDR3 DNA reads as TGTGCCAGCAGCCCAATGAGCGGTAGTACCTACGAGCAGTACTTC. It codes for CASSPMSGSTYEQYF.

This rearrangement joins TRBV18 to TRBJ2-7; D is ambiguous. This CDR3 is 13 amino acids long. Trimming removed 3 bases from V and 4 bases from J, with 10 bases in between. Germline CDR1 and CDR2: KGHSH and LQKENI. CDR3 amino acids: CASSPTPRYEQYF. Written as DNA, the CDR3 is TGTGCCAGCTCACCGACTCCAAGATACGAGCAGTACTTC.

V and J are TRBV27 and TRBJ1-6, with TRBD1 matching 7 bases. V lost 1 base and J lost 7; bases outside the gene matches: 7. The CDR3 contains 16 residues. The V gene's germline CDR1 is MNHEY and CDR2 SMNVEV (reference sequence). This CDR3 is CASSLWGRDRNSPLHF. CDR3 nucleotide sequence: TGTGCCAGCAGTTTATGGGGAAGGGACAGAAATTCACCCCTCCACTTT.

The chain has TRBV18 and TRBJ1-1; no clear D gene. Deletions cut 0 bases from V and 2 bases from J, with 4 bases between. Germline lookup yields CDR1 KGHSH and CDR2 LQKENI. The CDR3 covers 13 residues. Written as DNA, the CDR3 is TGTGCCAGCTCACCACCTCTAAACACTGAAGCTTTCTTT. Protein sequence: CASSPPLNTEAFF.

V and J are TRBV27 and TRBJ2-7; D is possibly TRBD2 (6 bases). The CDR3 consists of 13 residues. V shed 10 bases and J shed 6 bases, with 19 bases lying between them. Germline V gene data show CDR1 as MNHEY and CDR2 as SMNVEV (reference sequence). The CDR3 sequence: CATRDLVEVEQYF. The CDR3 bases are TGTGCCACCCGGGACTTAGTCGAAGTCGAGCAGTACTTC.

The chain carries TRBV27 and TRBJ2-1, with 9 bases lining up with TRBD2. Germline V gene sequence: CDR1 MNHEY, CDR2 SMNVEV (reference sequence). V lost 5 bases, J lost 5 bases, and 13 bases stayed unmatched. CDR3 length equals 17 residues. CDR3 sequence (DNA): TGTGCCAGCAGTCTCTTAACTCTCGGACTAGCGAACAATGAGCAGTTCTTC. It is translated as CASSLLTLGLANNEQFF.

The DNA for the CDR3 is TGCAGCGTTGAGCGGGGACTTGGGCTAGCGGGAGAAATAAATGAGCAGTTCTTC. Amino acid sequence: CSVERGLGLAGEINEQFF. This chain connects TRBV29-1 to TRBJ2-1; 10 bases align to TRBD2. V shed 3 bases and J 7 bases; nucleotides not matched to a gene: 18. Germline V lookup: CDR1 SQVTM, CDR2 ANQGSEA. This CDR3 is built from 18 residues.

This chain connects TRBV6-1 to TRBJ2-1; possible D gene TRBD1, 6 bases. V lost 3 bases to trimming and J lost 9 bases, with 9 bases between them. This CDR3 is 12 amino acids long. CDR1 is MNHNS, CDR2 SASEGT, per germline. For the CDR3, the DNA is TGTGCCAGCAGTGATCAGGGGTTTGAGCAGTTCTTC. Translated: CASSDQGFEQFF.

The CDR3 is CASAPRGGLDYEQYF. Written as DNA, the CDR3 is TGTGCCAGCGCCCCGCGGGGAGGGTTGGATTACGAGCAGTACTTC. The rearrangement joins TRBV7-9 to TRBJ2-7; the match to TRBD2 covers 7 bases. V was clipped by 8 bases and J by 4 bases; unmatched bases: 14. CDR3 size: 15 residues. Germline V gives CDR1 SEHNR, CDR2 FQNEAQ (reference sequence).

This sequence joins TRBV6-5 and TRBJ2-7; TRBD1 aligns across 7 bases. This CDR3 spans 15 amino acids. After removal of 3 bases from V and 3 bases from J, the junction contained 8 bases not matched to a gene. From germline, CDR1 is MNHEY and CDR2 SVGAGI. CDR3 sequence: CASSYSGQSFYEQYF. The CDR3 DNA follows: TGTGCCAGCAGTTATTCGGGACAGTCTTTCTACGAGCAGTACTTC.

This clone has a handful of counts. The V gene is TRBV4-2, the J gene TRBJ1-6, with 8 positions matching TRBD1. V lost 3 bases, J lost 7 bases, and 5 bases stayed unmatched. The CDR3 loop spans 15 amino acids. The germline V gene encodes CDR1 LGHNA and CDR2 YNFKEQ. In DNA, the CDR3 is TGTGCCAGCAGCCAGCCCAGGGGGCGAAATTCACCCCTCCACTTT. Its translation is CASSQPRGRNSPLHF.

The CDR3 region is CASSPFSGSNTEAFF. DNA of the CDR3: TGTGCCAGCAGCCCCTTTTCCGGGTCTAACACTGAAGCTTTCTTT. This chain links TRBV9 with TRBJ1-1; D not resolved. The V gene lost 4 bases and the J gene lost 2 bases, with 15 bases spanning the gap. Germline values: CDR1 SGDLS, CDR2 YYNGEE. The CDR3 extends over 15 amino acids.

CDR3 protein: CSAGSGRASYNEQFF. The DNA of the CDR3 is TGCAGCGCCGGTAGCGGGAGGGCCTCCTACAATGAGCAGTTCTTC. The chain links TRBV29-1 to TRBJ2-1, with 11 bases lining up with TRBD2. Trimming removed 7 bases from V and 0 bases from J; junction bases left unmatched: 5. CDR1 SQVTM and CDR2 ANQGSEA come from the germline V gene. The CDR3 is made up of 15 amino acids.

The gene calls are TRBV7-9 and TRBJ1-6; 8 bases agree with TRBD1. The CDR3 is 16 residues long. Germline-derived CDR1 and CDR2 are SEHNR and FQNEAQ (reference sequence). The V and J ends lost 7 bases and 7 bases, in that order; junction bases with no gene match: 12. CDR3 coding DNA: TGTGCCAGCACCCCCCAGGGACAGGTGACAAATTCACCCCTCCACTTT. Translated, it gives CASTPQGQVTNSPLHF.

V usage is TRBV5-1 and J usage is TRBJ1-5; D perhaps matches TRBD1 (5 bases). This CDR3 spans 15 amino acids. Germline-derived CDR1 and CDR2 are SGHRS and YFSETQ. V shed 0 bases and J shed 1 base, with 8 bases lying between them. CDR3: CASSLAGQSNQPQHF. CDR3 in DNA: TGCGCCAGCAGCTTGGCAGGACAAAGCAATCAGCCCCAGCATTTT.

This clone has just one count. This chain connects TRBV6-4 to TRBJ2-1; D is ambiguous. V was cut by 1 base and J by 9 bases, with 13 bases left in between. Germline V gene data show CDR1 as MRHNA and CDR2 as SNTAGT. The length of the CDR3 is 14 residues. In nucleotides, the CDR3 is TGTGCCAGCAGTGACTACCCCGGCGGCGGTGAGCAGTTCTTC. The encoded protein is CASSDYPGGGEQFF.

CDR3 DNA: TGCAGCGTTTTTGGGACAGGGGGCACCGGGGAGCTGTTTTTT. Its protein product is CSVFGTGGTGELFF. The rearrangement joins TRBV29-1 to TRBJ2-2; TRBD1 matches 11 bases. Germline CDR1 SQVTM, CDR2 ANQGSEA. V dropped 5 bases and J dropped 4; count of bases not matched to a gene: 3. This CDR3 has 14 residues.

The CDR3 loop reads CATSRTNQPQHF. The CDR3 nucleotides read TGTGCCACCAGCAGGACAAATCAGCCCCAGCATTTT. V gene TRBV15 combines with J gene TRBJ1-5; D is undetermined. The CDR3 length is 12 residues. Per germline, CDR1 LNHNV and CDR2 YYDKDF (reference sequence). V lost 3 bases to trimming and J lost 4 bases, with 4 bases between them.

The sample holds a few counts of this clone. V usage is TRBV6-5 and J usage is TRBJ1-5; unclear D gene. Trimming shortened V by 0 bases and J by 6 bases, and 6 bases separated the two germline ends. The germline CDR1 and CDR2 sequences are MNHEY and SVGAGI. CDR3 length equals 13 residues. The CDR3 spells CASSYSTGQPQHF. The CDR3 DNA follows: TGTGCCAGCAGTTACTCTACTGGTCAGCCCCAGCATTTT.

Written as DNA, the CDR3 is TGTGCCAGCAGCCAATTCAGCGGGAGTGGTGGTGAGACCCAGTACTTC. It translates to CASSQFSGSGGETQYF. The chain uses TRBV4-2 and TRBJ2-5; 8 bases are a match to TRBD2. Germline V gene data show CDR1 as LGHNA and CDR2 as YNFKEQ. This CDR3 comprises 16 residues. V trimming: 2 bases; J trimming: 5 bases; junction bases outside the gene matches: 10.

The chain couples TRBV6-5 to TRBJ2-7; 8 bases are shared with TRBD1. This CDR3 has 15 amino acids. J lost 1 base, V lost 5 bases, and 7 bases had no gene match. The V gene's germline CDR1 is MNHEY and CDR2 SVGAGI. CDR3 nucleotides: TGTGCCAGCAGTCCGCGGACAGGGTTTTCCTACGAGCAGTACTTC. This encodes CASSPRTGFSYEQYF.

This clone was found many times. The V call is TRBV10-3, the J call TRBJ2-7, with 7 bases matching TRBD2. V trimming: 0 bases; J trimming: 1 base; junction bases outside the gene matches: 6. The CDR3 totals 16 residues. Germline-derived CDR1 and CDR2 are ENHRY and SYGVKD. The CDR3 region has the DNA TGTGCCATCAGTGAGTCTGAGGCTAGCGGTTCCTACGAGCAGTACTTC. Protein product: CAISESEASGSYEQYF.

V is TRBV14 and J is TRBJ2-3; tentative D call: TRBD1 (5 bases). The CDR3 sequence is 13 residues long. CDR1 SGHDN and CDR2 FVKESK come from the germline V gene. V dropped 1 base and J dropped 6 bases, with 8 bases sitting between them. CDR3 DNA: TGTGCCAGCAGCCAAGGAAGGGGTGATACGCAGTATTTT. It encodes CASSQGRGDTQYF.

The rearrangement uses TRBV6-5 and TRBJ2-7, with 9 bases identical to TRBD1. In germline, CDR1 is MNHEY, CDR2 SVGAGI. This CDR3 region has 15 residues. With V trimmed by 4 bases and J by 7 bases, 11 bases remained unmatched. This CDR3 reads CASSSWDRAGVEQYF. CDR3 nucleotides: TGTGCCAGCAGTTCATGGGACAGGGCTGGGGTGGAGCAGTACTTC.

The chain couples TRBV6-5 to TRBJ2-7; 11 bases are shared with TRBD2. CDR3 length: 15 amino acids. Trimming removed 3 bases from V and 1 base from J; junction bases left unmatched: 2. CDR1 and CDR2 (germline): MNHEY, SVGAGI. The CDR3, as DNA: TGTGCCAGCAGTTATGGGACTAGCGGATCCTACGAGCAGTACTTC. This encodes CASSYGTSGSYEQYF.

This clone occurred a few times. DNA of the CDR3: TGTGCCAGCAGCTTAAGTCATCTGGGACTCGCAACTAATGAAAAACTGTTTTTT. Protein product: CASSLSHLGLATNEKLFF. V and J are TRBV7-9 and TRBJ1-4, with a weak D call TRBD1 (5 bases). Deletions cut 2 bases from V and 0 bases from J, with 16 bases between. Per the germline V gene, CDR1 is SEHNR and CDR2 is FQNEAQ (reference sequence). CDR3 length: 18 residues.